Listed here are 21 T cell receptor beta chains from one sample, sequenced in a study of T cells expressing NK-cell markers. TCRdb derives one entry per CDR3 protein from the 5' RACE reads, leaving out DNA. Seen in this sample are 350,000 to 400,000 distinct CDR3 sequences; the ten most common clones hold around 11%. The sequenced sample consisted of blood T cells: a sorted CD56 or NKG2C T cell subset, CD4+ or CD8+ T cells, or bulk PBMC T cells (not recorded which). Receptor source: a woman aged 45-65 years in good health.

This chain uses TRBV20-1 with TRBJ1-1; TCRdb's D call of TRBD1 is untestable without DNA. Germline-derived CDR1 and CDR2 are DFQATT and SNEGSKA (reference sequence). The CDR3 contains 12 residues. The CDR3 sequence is CSAQGESTEAFF.

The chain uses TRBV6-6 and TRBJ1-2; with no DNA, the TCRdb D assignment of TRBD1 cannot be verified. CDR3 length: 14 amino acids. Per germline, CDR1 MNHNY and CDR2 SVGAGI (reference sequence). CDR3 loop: CASSWGQGALGYTF.

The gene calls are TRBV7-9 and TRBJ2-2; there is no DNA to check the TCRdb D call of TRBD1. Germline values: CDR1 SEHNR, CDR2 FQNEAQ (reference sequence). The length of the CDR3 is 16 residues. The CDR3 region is CASSLLGTQNTGELFF. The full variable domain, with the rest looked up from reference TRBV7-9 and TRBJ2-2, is DTGVSQNPRHKITKRGQNVTFRCDPISEHNRLYWYRQTLGQGPEFLTYFQNEAQLEKSRLLSDRFSAERPKGSFSTLEIQRTEQGDSAMYLCASSLLGTQNTGELFFGEGSRLTVL.

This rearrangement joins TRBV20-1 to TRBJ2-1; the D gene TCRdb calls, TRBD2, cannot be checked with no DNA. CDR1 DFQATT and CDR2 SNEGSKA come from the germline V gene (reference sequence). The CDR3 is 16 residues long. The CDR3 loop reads CSARPRVPLLGGEQFF.

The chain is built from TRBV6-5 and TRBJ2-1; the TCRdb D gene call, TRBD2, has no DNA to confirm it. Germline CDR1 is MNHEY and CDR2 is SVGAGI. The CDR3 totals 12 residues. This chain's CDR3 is CASSYAADEQFF.

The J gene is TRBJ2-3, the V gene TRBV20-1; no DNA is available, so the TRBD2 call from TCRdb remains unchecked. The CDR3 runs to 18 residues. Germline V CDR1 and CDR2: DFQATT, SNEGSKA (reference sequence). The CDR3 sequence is CSARGGRTSGLWGDTQYF.

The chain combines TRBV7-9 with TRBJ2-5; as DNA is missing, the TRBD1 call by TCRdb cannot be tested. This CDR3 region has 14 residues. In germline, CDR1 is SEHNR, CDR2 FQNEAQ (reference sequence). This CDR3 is CASSSSAGPETQYF.

This CDR3 reads CASSHPPGAYGYTF. V is TRBV4-1 and J is TRBJ1-2; the TCRdb D gene call, TRBD1, has no DNA to confirm it. The CDR3 consists of 14 residues. Germline CDR1 is MGHRA and CDR2 is YSYEKL.

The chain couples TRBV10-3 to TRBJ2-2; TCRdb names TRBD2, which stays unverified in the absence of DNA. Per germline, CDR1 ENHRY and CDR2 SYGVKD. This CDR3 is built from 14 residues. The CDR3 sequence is CAISQDAGTGELFF.

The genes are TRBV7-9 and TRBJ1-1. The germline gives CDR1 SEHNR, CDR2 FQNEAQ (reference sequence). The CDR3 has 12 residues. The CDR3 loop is CASSLQTLEAFF. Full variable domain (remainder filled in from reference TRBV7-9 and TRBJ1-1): DTGVSQNPRHKITKRGQNVTFRCDPISEHNRLYWYRQTLGQGPEFLTYFQNEAQLEKSRLLSDRFSAERPKGSFSTLEIQRTEQGDSAMYLCASSLQTLEAFFGQGTRLTVV.

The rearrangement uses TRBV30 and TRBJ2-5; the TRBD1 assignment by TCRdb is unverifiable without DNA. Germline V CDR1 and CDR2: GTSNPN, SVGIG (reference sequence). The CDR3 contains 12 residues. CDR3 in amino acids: CAWSDGRETQYF.

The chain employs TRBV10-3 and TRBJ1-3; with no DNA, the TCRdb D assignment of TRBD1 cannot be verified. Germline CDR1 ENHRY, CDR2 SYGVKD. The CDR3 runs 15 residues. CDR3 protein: CATRDSEGAGNTIYF.

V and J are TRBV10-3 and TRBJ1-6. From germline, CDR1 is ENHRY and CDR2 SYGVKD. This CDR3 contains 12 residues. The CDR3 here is CAISEPNEPLHF.

This chain's CDR3 is CASSYQPGTGFYNEQFF. The chain has TRBV6-2 or TRBV6-3 and TRBJ2-1; TCRdb calls TRBD1, which cannot be checked without DNA. The CDR3 covers 17 residues. The germline V gene has CDR1 MNHEY and CDR2 SVGEGT.

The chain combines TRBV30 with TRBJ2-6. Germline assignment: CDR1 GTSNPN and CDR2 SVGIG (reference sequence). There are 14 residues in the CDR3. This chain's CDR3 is CAWSGDTGANVLTF.

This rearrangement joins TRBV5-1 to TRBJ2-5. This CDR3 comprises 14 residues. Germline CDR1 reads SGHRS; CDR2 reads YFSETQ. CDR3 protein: CASRLIPNQETQYF.

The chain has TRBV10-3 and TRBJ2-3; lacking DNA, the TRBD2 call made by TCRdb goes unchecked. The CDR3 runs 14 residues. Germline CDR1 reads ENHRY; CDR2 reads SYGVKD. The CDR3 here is CAIMTGGFTDTQYF.

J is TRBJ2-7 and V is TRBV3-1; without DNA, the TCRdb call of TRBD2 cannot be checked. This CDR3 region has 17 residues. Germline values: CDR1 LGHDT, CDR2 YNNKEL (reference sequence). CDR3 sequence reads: CASSPGLAGDWVYEQYF.

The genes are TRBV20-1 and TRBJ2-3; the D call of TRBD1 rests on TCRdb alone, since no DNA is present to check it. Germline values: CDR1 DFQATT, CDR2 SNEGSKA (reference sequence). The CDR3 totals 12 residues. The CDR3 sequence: CSARVREREQYF.

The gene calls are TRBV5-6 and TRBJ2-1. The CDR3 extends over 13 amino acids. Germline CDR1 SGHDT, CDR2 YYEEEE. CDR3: CASSTSTGSVQFF.

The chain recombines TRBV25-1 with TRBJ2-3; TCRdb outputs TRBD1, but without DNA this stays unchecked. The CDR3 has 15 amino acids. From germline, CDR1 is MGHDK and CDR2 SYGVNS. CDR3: CASARGGVGTDTQYF.